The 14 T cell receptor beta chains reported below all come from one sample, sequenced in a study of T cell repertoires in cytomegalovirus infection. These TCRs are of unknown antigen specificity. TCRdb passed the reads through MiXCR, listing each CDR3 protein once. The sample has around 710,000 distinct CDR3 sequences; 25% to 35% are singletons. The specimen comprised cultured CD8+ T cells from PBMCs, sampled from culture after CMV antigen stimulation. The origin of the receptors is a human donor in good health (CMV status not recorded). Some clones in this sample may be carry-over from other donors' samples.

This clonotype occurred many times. CDR3 nucleotides: TGTGCCAGCAGCGACGACACCTACACTGAAGCTTTCTTT. The encoded protein is CASSDDTYTEAFF. V gene TRBV9 combines with J gene TRBJ1-1; D is undetermined. This CDR3 region has 13 residues. Germline CDR1 SGDLS, CDR2 YYNGEE. V lost 3 bases and J 3 bases, leaving 9 bases between the germline ends.

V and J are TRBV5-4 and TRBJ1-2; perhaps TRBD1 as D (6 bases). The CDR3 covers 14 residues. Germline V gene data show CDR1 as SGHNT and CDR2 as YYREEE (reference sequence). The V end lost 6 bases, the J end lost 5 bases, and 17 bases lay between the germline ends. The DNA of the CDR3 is TGTGCCAGCAACGACCGGGGGGCTGATTATGGCTACACCTTC. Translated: CASNDRGADYGYTF.

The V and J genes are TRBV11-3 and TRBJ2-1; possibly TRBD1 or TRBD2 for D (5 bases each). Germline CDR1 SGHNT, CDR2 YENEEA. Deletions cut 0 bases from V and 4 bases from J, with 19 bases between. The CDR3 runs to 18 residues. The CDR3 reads CASSLDLGRGVPYNEQFF. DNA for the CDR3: TGTGCCAGCAGCTTAGATCTAGGAAGGGGAGTCCCATACAATGAGCAGTTCTTC. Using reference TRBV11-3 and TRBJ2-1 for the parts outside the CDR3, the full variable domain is EAGVVQSPRYKIIEKKQPVAFWCNPISGHNTLYWYLQNLGQGPELLIRYENEEAVDDSQLPKDRFSAERLKGVDSTLKIQPAELGDSAVYLCASSLDLGRGVPYNEQFFGPGTRLTVL.

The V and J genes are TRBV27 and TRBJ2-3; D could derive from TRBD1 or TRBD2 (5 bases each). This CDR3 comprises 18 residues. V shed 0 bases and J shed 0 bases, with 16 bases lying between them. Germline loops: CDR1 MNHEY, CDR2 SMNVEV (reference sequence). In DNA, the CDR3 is TGTGCCAGCAGTTTATCTGTGGGGGAACAACTTAGCACAGATACGCAGTATTTT. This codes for CASSLSVGEQLSTDTQYF.

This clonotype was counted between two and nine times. CDR3 amino acids: CASLGQSYGYTF. CDR3 bases: TGTGCCAGCTTGGGACAGTCCTATGGCTACACCTTC. The gene calls are TRBV12-3 or TRBV12-4 and TRBJ1-2, with 7 bases matching TRBD1. With 8 bases clipped from V and 4 bases from J, the junction kept 4 bases outside the gene matches. CDR3 length: 12 residues.

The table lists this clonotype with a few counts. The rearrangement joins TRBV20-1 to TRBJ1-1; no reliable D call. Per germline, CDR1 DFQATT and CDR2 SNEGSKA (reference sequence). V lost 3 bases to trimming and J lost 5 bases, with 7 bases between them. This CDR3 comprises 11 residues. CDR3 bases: TGCAGTGCTAGGGCCGGGACTGAAGCTTTCTTT. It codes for CSARAGTEAFF.

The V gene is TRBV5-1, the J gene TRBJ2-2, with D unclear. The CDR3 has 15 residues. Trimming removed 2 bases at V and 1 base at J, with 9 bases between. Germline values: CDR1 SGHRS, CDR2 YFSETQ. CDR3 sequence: CASSFYPGNTGELFF. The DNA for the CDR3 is TGCGCCAGCAGCTTCTACCCGGGGAACACCGGGGAGCTGTTTTTT.

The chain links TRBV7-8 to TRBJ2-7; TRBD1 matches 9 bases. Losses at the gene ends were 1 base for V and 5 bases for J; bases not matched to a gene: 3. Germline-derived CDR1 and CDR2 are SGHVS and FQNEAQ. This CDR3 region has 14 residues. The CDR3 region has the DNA TGTGCCAGCAGCTTAGGGGACAGGGTCCACGAGCAGTACGTC. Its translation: CASSLGDRVHEQYV.

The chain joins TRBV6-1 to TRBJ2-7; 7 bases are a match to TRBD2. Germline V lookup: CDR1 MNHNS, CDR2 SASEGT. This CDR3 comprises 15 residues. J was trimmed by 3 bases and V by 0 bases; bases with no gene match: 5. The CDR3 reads CASSEAPGLNYEQYF. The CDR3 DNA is TGTGCCAGCAGTGAAGCCCCGGGACTAAACTACGAGCAGTACTTC.

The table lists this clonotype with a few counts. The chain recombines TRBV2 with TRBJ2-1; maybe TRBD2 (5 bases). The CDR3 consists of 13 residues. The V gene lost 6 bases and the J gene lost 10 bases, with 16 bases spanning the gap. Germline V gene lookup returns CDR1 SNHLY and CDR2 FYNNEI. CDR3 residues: CASSLAPAPEQFF. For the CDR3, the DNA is TGTGCCAGCAGCCTAGCTCCTGCCCCAGAGCAGTTCTTC.

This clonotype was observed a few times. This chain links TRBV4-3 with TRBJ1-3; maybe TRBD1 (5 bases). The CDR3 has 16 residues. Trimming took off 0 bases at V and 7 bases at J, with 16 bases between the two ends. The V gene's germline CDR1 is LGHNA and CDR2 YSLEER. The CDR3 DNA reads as TGCGCCAGCAGCCAAGATCCGGCAGGGAATGGGAACACCATATATTTT. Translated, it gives CASSQDPAGNGNTIYF.

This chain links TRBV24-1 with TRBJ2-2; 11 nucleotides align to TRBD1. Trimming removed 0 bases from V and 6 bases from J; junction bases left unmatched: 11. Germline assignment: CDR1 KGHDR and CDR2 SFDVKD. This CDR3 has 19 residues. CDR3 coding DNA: TGTGCCACCAGTGATTTGCAATTCCGGGACAGGGGGAGCGCCGGGGAGCTGTTTTTT. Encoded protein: CATSDLQFRDRGSAGELFF.

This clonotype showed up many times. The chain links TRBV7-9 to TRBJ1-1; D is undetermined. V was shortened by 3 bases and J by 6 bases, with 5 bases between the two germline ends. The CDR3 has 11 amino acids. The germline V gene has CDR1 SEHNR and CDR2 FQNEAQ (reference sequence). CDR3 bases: TGTGCCAGCAGCTTTGAGCCTGAAGCTTTCTTT. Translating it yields CASSFEPEAFF.

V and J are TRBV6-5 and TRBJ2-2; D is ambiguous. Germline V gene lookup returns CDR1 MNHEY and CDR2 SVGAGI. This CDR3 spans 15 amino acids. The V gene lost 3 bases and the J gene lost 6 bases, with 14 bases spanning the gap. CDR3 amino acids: CASSYRIGSPGELFF. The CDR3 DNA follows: TGTGCCAGCAGTTATAGGATCGGCAGCCCCGGGGAGCTGTTTTTT.